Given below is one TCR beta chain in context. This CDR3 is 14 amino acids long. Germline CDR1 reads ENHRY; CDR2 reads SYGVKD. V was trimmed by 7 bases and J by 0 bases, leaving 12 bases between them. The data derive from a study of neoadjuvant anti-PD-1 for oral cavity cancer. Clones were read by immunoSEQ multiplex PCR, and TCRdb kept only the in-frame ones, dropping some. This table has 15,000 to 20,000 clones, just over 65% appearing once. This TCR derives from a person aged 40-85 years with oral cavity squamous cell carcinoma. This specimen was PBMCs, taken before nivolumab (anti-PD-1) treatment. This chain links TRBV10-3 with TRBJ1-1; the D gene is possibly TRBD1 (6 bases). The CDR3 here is CAINKSGVNTEAFF. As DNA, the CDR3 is TGTGCCATCAATAAGTCAGGGGTGAACACTGAAGCTTTCTTT.